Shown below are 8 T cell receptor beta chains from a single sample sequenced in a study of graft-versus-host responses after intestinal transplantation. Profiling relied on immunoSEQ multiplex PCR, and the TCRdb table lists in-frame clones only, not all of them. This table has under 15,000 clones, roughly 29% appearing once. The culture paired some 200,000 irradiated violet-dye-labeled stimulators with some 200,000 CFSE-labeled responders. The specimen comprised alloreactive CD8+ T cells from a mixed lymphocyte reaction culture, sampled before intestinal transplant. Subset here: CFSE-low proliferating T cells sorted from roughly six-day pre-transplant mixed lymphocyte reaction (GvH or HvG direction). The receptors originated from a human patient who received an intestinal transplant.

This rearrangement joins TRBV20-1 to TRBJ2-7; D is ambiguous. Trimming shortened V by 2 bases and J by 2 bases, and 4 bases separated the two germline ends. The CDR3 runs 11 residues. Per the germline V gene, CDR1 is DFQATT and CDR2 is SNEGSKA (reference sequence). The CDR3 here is CSARWAYEQYF. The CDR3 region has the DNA TGCAGTGCTAGATGGGCCTACGAGCAGTACTTC.

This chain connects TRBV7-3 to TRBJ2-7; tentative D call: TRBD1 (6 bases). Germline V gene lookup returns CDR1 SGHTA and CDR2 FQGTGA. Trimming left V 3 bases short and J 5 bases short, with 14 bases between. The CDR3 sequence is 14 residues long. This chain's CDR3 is CASSFSQGSHEQYF. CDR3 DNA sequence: TGTGCCAGCAGCTTCTCTCAGGGGTCCCACGAGCAGTACTTC.

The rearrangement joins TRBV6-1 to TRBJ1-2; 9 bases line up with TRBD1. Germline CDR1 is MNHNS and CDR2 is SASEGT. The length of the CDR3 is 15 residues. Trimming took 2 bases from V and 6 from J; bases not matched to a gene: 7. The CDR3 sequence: CASSEWGTGSNGYTF. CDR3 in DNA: TGTGCCAGCAGTGAATGGGGGACAGGGAGTAATGGCTACACCTTC.

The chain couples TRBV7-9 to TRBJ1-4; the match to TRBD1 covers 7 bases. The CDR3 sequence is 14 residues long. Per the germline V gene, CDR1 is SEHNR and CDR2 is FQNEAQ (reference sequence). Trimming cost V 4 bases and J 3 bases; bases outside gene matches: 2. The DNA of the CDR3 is TGTGCCAGCAGCTACACAGGGGCTAATGAAAAACTGTTTTTT. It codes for CASSYTGANEKLFF.

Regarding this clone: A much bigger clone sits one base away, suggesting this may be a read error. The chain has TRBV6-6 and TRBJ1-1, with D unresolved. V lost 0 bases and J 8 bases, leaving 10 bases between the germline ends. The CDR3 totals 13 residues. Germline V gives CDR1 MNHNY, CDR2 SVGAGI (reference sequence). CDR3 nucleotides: TGTGCCAGCAGTTACTCGGGGAACGGCGAAGCTTTCTTT. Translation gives CASSYSGNGEAFF.

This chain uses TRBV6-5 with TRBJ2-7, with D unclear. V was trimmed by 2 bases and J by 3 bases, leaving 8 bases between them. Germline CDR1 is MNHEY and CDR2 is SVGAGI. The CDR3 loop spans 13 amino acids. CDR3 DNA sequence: TGTGCCAGCAGTTACCTACCCTACTACGAGCAGTACTTC. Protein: CASSYLPYYEQYF.

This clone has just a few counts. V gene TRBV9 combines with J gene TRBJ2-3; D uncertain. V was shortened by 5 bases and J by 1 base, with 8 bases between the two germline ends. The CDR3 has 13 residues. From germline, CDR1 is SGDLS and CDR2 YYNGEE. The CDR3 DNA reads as TGTGCCAGCAGGGCCGGCGGCACAGATACGCAGTATTTT. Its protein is CASRAGGTDTQYF.

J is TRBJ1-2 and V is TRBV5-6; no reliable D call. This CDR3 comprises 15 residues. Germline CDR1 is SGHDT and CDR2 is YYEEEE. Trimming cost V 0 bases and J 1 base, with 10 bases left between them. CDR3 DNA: TGTGCCAGCAGCTTGGGGATAAACTATAACTATGGCTACACCTTC. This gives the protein CASSLGINYNYGYTF.